Reported below is one TCR beta chain. Its antigen is unknown. The CDR3 contains 15 residues. Per the germline V gene, CDR1 is SGHTA and CDR2 is FQGNSA. The data originate from a study of T cells expressing NK-cell markers. Overall study context: Sequencing of TCR beta repertoires drew on sorted CD3+CD56+NKG2C+, CD3+CD56+NKG2C- and CD3+CD56-NKG2C+ T cells. Study-level points and caveats: Top CD8+ clonotypes included the dominant CD3+CD56+NKG2C+ clonotypes in roughly 6 donors.

Researchers built TCR beta cDNA using 5'RACE template switching with UMIs. With the 5' RACE reads reprocessed, TCRdb shows one record per CDR3 protein and no DNA. This sample contains approximately 150,000 distinct CDR3 sequences. Material: blood T cells: a sorted CD56 or NKG2C T cell subset, CD4+ or CD8+ T cells, or bulk PBMC T cells (not recorded which). This receptor was obtained from a woman aged 18-70 years in good health. J is TRBJ1-5 and V is TRBV7-2. The CDR3 here is CASSFGRELYQPQHF. Using reference TRBV7-2 and TRBJ1-5 for the parts outside the CDR3, the full variable domain is GAGVSQSPSNKVTEKGKDVELRCDPISGHTALYWYRQSLGQGLEFLIYFQGNSAPDKSGLPSDRFSAERTGGSVSTLTIQRTQQEDSAVYLCASSFGRELYQPQHFGDGTRLSIL.